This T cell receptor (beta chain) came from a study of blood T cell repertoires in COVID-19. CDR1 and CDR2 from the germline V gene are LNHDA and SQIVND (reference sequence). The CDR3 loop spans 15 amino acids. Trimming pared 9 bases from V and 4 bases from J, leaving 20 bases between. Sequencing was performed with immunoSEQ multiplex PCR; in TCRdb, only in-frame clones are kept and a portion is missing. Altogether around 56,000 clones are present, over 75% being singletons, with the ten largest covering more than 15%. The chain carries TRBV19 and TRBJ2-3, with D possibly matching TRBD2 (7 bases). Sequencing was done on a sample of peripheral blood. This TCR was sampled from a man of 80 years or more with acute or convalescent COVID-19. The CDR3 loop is CASRQRRGLADTQYF. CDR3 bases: TGTGCCAGCAGGCAGAGGCGGGGGCTCGCAGATACGCAGTATTTT.